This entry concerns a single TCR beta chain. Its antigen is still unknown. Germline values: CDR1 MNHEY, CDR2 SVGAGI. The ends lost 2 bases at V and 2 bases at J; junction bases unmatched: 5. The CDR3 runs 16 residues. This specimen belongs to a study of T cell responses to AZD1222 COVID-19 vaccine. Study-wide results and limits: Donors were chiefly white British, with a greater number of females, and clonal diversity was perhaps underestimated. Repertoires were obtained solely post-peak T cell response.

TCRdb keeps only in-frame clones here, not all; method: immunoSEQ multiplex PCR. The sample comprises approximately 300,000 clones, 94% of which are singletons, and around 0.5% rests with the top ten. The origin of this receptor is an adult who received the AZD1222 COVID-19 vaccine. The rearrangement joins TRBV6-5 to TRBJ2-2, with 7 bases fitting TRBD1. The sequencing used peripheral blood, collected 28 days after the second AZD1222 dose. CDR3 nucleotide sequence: TGTGCCAGCAGTTACCCCCAGGGGGTAAACACCGGGGAGCTGTTTTTT. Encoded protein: CASSYPQGVNTGELFF.